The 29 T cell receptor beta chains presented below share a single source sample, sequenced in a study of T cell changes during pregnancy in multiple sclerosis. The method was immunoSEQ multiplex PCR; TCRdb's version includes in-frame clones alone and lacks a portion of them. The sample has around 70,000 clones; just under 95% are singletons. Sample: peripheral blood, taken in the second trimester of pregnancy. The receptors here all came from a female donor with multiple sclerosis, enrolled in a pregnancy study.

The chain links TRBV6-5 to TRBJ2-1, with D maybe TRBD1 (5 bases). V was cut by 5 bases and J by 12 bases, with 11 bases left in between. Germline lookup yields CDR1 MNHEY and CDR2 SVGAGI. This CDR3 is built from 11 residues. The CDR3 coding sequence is TGTGCCAGCAGTAGGGGCCGTGCGCAGTTCTTC. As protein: CASSRGRAQFF.

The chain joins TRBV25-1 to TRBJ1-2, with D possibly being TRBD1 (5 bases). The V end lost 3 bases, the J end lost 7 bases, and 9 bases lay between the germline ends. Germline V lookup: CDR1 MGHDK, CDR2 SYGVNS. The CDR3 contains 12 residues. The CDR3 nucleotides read TGTGCCAGCAGTGACAGGGTTGGTGGCTACACCTTC. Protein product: CASSDRVGGYTF.

This CDR3 reads CASSSGLKYEQYF. In DNA, the CDR3 is TGTGCCAGCAGCTCTGGACTGAAATACGAGCAGTACTTC. The chain is built from TRBV5-6 and TRBJ2-7; TRBD2 is a possible D gene (5 bases). Trimming shortened V by 3 bases and J by 4 bases, and 11 bases separated the two germline ends. The CDR3 loop spans 13 amino acids. The germline gives CDR1 SGHDT, CDR2 YYEEEE. The whole variable domain, filled in from reference TRBV5-6 and TRBJ2-7, reads DAGVTQSPTHLIKTRGQQVTLRCSPKSGHDTVSWYQQALGQGPQFIFQYYEEEERQRGNFPDRFSGHQFPNYSSELNVNALLLGDSALYLCASSSGLKYEQYFGPGTRLTVT.

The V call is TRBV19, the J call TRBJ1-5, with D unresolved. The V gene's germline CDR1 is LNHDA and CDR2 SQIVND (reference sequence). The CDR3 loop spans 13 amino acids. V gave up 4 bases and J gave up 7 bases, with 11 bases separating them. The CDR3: CASSRFRSQPQHF. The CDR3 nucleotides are TGTGCCAGTAGTAGATTTAGGAGCCAGCCCCAGCATTTT.

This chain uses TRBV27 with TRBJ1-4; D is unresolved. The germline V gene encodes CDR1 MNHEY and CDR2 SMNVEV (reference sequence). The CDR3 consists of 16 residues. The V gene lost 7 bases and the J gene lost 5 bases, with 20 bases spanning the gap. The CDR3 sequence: CASTPNPGFKNEKLFF. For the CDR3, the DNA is TGTGCCAGCACCCCGAATCCGGGATTCAAGAATGAAAAACTGTTTTTT.

The CDR3 protein is CASSSREARGDTQYF. Written as DNA, the CDR3 is TGTGCCAGCAGCTCGCGGGAGGCCCGGGGGGATACGCAGTATTTT. This chain links TRBV7-9 with TRBJ2-3; 8 positions match TRBD2. CDR3 length: 15 amino acids. V lost 4 bases and J lost 6; bases outside the gene matches: 9. Germline V gene lookup returns CDR1 SEHNR and CDR2 FQNEAQ (reference sequence).

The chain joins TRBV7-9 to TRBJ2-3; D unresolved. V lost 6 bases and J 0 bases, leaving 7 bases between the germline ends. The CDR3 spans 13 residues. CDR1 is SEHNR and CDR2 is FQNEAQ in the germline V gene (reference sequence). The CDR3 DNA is TGTGCCAGCAGTCCAACTAGCACAGATACGCAGTATTTT. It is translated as CASSPTSTDTQYF.

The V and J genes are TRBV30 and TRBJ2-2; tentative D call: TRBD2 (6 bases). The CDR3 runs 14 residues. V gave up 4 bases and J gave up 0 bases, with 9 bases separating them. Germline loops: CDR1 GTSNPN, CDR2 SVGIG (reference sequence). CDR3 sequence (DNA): TGTGCCTGGACGGGACTTCCGAACACCGGGGAGCTGTTTTTT. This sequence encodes CAWTGLPNTGELFF.

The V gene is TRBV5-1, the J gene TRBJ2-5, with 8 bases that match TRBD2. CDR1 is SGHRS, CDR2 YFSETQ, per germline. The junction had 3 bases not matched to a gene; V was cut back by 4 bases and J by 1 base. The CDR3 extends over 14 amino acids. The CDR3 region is CASSPGGAQETQYF. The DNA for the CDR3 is TGCGCCAGCAGCCCGGGGGGGGCCCAAGAGACCCAGTACTTC. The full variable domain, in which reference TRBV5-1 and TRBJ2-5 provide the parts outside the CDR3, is KAGVTQTPRYLIKTRGQQVTLSCSPISGHRSVSWYQQTPGQGLQFLFEYFSETQRNKGNFPGRFSGRQFSNSRSEMNVSTLELGDSALYLCASSPGGAQETQYFGPGTRLLVL.

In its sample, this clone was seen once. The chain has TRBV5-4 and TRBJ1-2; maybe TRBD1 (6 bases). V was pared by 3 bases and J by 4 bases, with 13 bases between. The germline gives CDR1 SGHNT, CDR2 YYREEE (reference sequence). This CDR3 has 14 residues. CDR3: CASSWVTGLYGYTF. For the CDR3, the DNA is TGTGCCAGCAGCTGGGTAACAGGGCTCTATGGCTACACCTTC.

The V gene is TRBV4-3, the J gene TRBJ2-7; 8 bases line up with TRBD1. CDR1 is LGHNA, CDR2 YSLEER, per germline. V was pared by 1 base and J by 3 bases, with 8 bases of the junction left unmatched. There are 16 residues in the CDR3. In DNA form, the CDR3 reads TGCGCCAGCAGCCAAGCGGCGGACAGGGAACACTACGAGCAGTACTTC. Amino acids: CASSQAADREHYEQYF.

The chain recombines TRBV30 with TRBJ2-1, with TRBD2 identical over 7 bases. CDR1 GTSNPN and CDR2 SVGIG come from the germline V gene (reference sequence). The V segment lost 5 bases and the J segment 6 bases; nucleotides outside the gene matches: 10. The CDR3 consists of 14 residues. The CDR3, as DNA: TGTGCCTGGTGTCCAGGGCTAGCGGTCAATGAGCAGTTCTTC. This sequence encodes CAWCPGLAVNEQFF.

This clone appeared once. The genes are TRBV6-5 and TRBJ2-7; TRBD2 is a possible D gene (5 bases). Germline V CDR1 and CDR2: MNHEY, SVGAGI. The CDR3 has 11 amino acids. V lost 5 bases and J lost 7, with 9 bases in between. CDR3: CASSLSGEQYF. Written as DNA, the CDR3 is TGTGCCAGCAGTCTTTCGGGGGAGCAGTACTTC.

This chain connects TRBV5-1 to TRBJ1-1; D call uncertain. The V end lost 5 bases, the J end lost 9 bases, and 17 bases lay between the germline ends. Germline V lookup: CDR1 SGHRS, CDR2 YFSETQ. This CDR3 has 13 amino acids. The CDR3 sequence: CASRAGWSGQAFF. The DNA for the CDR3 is TGCGCCAGCAGGGCGGGGTGGTCTGGACAAGCTTTCTTT.

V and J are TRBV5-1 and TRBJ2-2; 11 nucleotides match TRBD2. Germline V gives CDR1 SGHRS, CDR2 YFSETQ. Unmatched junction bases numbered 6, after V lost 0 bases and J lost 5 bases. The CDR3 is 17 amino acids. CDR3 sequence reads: CASSLASGGLLTGELFF. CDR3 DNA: TGCGCCAGCAGCTTGGCTAGCGGGGGGCTTTTGACCGGGGAGCTGTTTTTT.

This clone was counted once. The CDR3 coding sequence is TGTGCCAGTAGTAGCAGACAGGGGCCATACCGGAACACCGGGGAGCTGTTTTTT. Translating it yields CASSSRQGPYRNTGELFF. The chain recombines TRBV19 with TRBJ2-2, with TRBD1 identical over 8 bases. The CDR3 has 18 residues. J gave up 1 base and V 4 bases, and 11 bases lay outside the gene matches. Germline assignment: CDR1 LNHDA and CDR2 SQIVND (reference sequence).

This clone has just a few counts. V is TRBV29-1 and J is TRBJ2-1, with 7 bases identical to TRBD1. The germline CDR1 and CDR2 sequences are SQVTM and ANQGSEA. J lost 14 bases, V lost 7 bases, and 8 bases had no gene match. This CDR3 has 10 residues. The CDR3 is CSGSTGTEFF. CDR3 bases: TGCAGCGGCTCAACCGGGACAGAGTTCTTC.

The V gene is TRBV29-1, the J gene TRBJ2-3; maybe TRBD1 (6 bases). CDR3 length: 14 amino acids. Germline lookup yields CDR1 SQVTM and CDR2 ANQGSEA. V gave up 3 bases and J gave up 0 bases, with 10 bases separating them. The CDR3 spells CSVDAGVSTDTQYF. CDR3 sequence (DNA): TGCAGCGTTGACGCAGGGGTAAGCACAGATACGCAGTATTTT.

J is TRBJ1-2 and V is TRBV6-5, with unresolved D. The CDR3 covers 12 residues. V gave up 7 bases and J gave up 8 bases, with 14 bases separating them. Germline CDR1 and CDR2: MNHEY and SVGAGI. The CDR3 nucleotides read TGTGCCAGCACCCCCGGCGGGTACGGCTACACCTTC. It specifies CASTPGGYGYTF.

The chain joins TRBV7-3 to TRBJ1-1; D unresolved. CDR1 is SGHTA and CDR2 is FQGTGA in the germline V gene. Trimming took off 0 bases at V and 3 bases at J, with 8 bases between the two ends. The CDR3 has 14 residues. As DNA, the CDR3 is TGTGCCAGCAGCTTAACCGGAGCTGACACTGAAGCTTTCTTT. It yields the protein CASSLTGADTEAFF.

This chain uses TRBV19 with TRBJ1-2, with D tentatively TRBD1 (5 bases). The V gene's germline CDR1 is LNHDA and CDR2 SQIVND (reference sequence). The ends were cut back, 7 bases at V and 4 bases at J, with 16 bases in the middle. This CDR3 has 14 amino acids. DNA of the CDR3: TGTGCCAGTATCGAAGGGACGGGAGGCTATGGCTACACCTTC. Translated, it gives CASIEGTGGYGYTF.

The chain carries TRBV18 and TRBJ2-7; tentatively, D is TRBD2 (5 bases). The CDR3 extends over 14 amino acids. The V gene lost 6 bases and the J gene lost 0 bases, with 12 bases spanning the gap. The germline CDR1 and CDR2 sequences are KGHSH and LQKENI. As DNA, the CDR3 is TGTGCCAGCTCCCCAGCTGGAGGCTCCTACGAGCAGTACTTC. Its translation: CASSPAGGSYEQYF.

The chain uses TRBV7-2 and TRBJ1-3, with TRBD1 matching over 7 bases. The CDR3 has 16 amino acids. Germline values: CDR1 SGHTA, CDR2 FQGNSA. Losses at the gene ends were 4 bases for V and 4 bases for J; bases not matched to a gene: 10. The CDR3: CASSWPGQQAGNTIYF. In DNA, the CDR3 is TGTGCCAGCAGCTGGCCGGGACAGCAAGCAGGAAACACCATATATTTT.

The CDR3 protein is CSASGSPYEQYF. The CDR3, as DNA: TGCAGCGCTAGCGGGAGCCCCTACGAGCAGTACTTC. V is TRBV29-1 and J is TRBJ2-7, with 10 positions matching TRBD2. After removal of 7 bases from V and 2 bases from J, the junction contained 2 bases not matched to a gene. Germline CDR1 is SQVTM and CDR2 is ANQGSEA. CDR3 length: 12 residues.

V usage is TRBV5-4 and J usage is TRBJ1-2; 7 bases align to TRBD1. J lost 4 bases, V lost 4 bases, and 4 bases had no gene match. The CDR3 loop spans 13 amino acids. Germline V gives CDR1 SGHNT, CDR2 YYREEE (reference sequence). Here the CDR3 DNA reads TGTGCCAGCAGCCTACAGGGGCCCTATGGCTACACCTTC. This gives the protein CASSLQGPYGYTF.

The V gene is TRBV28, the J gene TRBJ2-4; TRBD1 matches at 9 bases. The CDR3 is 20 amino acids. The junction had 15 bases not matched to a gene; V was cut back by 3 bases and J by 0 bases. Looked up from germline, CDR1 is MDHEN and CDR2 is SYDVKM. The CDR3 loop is CASSFLPGQGRSLAKNIQYF. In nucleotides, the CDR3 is TGTGCCAGCAGTTTCTTACCGGGACAGGGACGGTCACTAGCCAAAAACATTCAGTACTTC.

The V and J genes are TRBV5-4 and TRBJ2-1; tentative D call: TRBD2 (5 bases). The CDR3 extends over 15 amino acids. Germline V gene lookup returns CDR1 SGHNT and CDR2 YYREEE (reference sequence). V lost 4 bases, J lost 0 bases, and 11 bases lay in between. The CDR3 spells CASSISGSSYNEQFF. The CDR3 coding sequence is TGTGCCAGCAGCATCAGCGGAAGCTCCTACAATGAGCAGTTCTTC. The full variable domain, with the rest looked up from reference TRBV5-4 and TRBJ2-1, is ETGVTQSPTHLIKTRGQQVTLRCSSQSGHNTVSWYQQALGQGPQFIFQYYREEENGRGNFPPRFSGLQFPNYSSELNVNALELDDSALYLCASSISGSSYNEQFFGPGTRLTVL.

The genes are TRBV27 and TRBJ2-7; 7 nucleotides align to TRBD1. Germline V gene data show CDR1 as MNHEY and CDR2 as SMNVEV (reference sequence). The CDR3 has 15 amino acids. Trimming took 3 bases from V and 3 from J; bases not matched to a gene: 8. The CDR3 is CASSLQDRLYYEQYF. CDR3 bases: TGTGCCAGCAGTTTGCAGGACAGGCTTTACTACGAGCAGTACTTC.

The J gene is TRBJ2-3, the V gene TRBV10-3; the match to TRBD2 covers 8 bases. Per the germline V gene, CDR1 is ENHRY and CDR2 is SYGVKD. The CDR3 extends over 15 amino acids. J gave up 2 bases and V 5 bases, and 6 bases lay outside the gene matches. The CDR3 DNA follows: TGTGCCATCAGTTTCCTAGCGGGCTCCACAGATACGCAGTATTTT. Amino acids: CAISFLAGSTDTQYF.